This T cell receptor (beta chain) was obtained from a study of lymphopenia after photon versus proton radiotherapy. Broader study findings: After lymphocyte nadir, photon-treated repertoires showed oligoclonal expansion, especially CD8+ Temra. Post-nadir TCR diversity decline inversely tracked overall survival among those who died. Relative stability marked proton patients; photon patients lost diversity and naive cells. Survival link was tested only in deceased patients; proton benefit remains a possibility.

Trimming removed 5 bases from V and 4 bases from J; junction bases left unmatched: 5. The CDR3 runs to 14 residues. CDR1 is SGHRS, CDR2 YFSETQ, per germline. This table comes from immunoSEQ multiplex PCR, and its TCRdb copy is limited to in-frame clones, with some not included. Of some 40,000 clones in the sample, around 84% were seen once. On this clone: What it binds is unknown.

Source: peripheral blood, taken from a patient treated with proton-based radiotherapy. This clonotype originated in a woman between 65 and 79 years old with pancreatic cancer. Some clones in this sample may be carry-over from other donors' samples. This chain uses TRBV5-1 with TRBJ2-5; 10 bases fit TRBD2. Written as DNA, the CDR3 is TGCGCCAGCAGTTTACTAGCGGGACCAGAGACCCAGTACTTC. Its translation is CASSLLAGPETQYF.